The sequence of this T cell receptor (beta chain) was determined in a study of Ad26.COV2.S vaccination and SARS-CoV-2 variants. The treatment denotes: roughly 19 received Ad26.COV2.S at low or high dose, single or two shots; 5 received placebo; per-sample allocation not given. The samples were gathered on day 63 after the first injection of vaccine or placebo. The table came from immunoSEQ multiplex PCR; TCRdb's copy has only in-frame clones and leaves some out. The sample has 380,000 or so clones; roughly 85% are singletons. This CDR3 region has 15 residues. V shed 8 bases and J 2 bases; nucleotides not matched to a gene: 8. Germline values: CDR1 MGHRA, CDR2 YSYEKL.

This clonotype originated in a person between 18 and 65 years old who received the Ad26.COV2.S COVID-19 vaccine or a placebo. The chain couples TRBV4-1 to TRBJ2-7; 11 nucleotides line up with TRBD2. The source material was peripheral blood, sampled in a trial of Ad26.COV2.S vaccine versus placebo. The DNA for the CDR3 is TGCGCCAGCGGGGGGGATAGCGGGAGGGCCTACGAGCAGTACTTC. Protein sequence: CASGGDSGRAYEQYF.